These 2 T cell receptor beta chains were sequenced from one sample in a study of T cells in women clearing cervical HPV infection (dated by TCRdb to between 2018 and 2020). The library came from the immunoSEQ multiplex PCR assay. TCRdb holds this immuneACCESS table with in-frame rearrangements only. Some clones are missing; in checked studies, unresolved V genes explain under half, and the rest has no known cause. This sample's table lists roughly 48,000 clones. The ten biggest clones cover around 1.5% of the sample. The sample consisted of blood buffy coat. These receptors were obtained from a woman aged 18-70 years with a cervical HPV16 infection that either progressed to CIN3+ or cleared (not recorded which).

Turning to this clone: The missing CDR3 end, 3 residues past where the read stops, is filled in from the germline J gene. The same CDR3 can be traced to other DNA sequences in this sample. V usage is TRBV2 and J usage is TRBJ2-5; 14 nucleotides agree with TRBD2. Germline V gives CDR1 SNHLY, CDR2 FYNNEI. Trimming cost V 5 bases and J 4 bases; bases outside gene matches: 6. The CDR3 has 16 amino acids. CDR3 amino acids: CASSLTTSGGVETQYF. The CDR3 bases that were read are TGTGCCAGCAGTTTGACGACTAGCGGGGGGGTAGAGACC.

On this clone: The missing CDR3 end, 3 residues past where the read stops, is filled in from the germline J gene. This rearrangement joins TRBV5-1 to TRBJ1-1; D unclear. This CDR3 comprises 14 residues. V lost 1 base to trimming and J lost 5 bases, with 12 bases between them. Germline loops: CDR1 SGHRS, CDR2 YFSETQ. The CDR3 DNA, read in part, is TGCGCCAGCAGCTTGCCCAGTACGTCTACTGAA. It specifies CASSLPSTSTE. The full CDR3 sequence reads CASSLPSTSTEAFF.